Below, one T cell receptor beta chain is given with its context. Its antigen is unknown. This specimen belongs to a study of T cell responses to AZD1222 COVID-19 vaccine. Study results and caveats: Compared with day 0, the breadth and depth of the Spike-specific TCR repertoire rose significantly after two doses of AZD1222. A mostly white British donor set with more females was recruited, and clonal diversity was possibly underestimated. Nearly half of the spike-specific TCRs reportedly recognize variant regions that carry no mutations. At 160-218 and 743-854, vaccine-associated CD4 TCRs were dominant, and they spanned spike.

CDR3 length equals 13 residues. V lost 4 bases and J 3 bases, leaving 12 bases between the germline ends. Germline CDR1 is SQVTM and CDR2 is ANQGSEA. Method: immunoSEQ multiplex PCR; TCRdb's copy keeps in-frame clones and lacks some. The table shows some 200,000 clones, with approximately 90% occurring only once. The V call is TRBV29-1, the J call TRBJ1-2, with a weak D call TRBD1 (6 bases). The input for sequencing was peripheral blood, taken on day 0 of AZD1222 vaccination. The clonotype originates from an adult in good health. CDR3 DNA: TGCAGCGTTGGCGGGACAAGGGACTATGGCTACACCTTC. Protein sequence: CSVGGTRDYGYTF.